This is a list of T cell receptor beta chains from one sample in a study of cytomegalovirus exposure and HLA in healthy donors. Some clones are missing from TCRdb's copy, which holds only in-frame ones; the method was immunoSEQ multiplex PCR. The data show roughly 56,000 clones, with about four fifths seen just once and approximately 50% held by the top ten. Specimen: PBMCs. The receptors were sampled from a man aged 50 or older in good health and CMV-seropositive. Both conserved end residues are part of each CDR3. The order of the fields is clone size, V gene, D gene, J gene, CDR3 length, CDR3 protein, CDR3 DNA. The D gene is left open where the match is weak. Not every row has a clone size; where given, it reads once, few, many or a size class.

abundance: NA; v_gene: TRBV7-9; d_gene: NA; j_gene: TRBJ1-1; len: 14; CDR3aa: CASSLGGQGDGAFF; CDR3nt: TGTGCCAGCAGCTTAGGGGGCCAGGGCGATGGAGCTTTCTTT
abundance: NA; v_gene: TRBV19; d_gene: NA; j_gene: TRBJ1-6; len: 16; CDR3aa: CASKTRDGSYNSPLHF; CDR3nt: TGTGCCAGTAAGACGAGGGATGGGTCCTATAATTCACCCCTCCACTTT
abundance: NA; v_gene: TRBV6-1; d_gene: NA; j_gene: TRBJ1-2; len: 14; CDR3aa: CASSSQQKVYGYTF; CDR3nt: TGTGCCAGCAGTAGCCAACAGAAGGTTTATGGCTACACCTTC
abundance: NA; v_gene: TRBV29-1; d_gene: NA; j_gene: TRBJ1-5; len: 13; CDR3aa: CSVLGGSNQPQHF; CDR3nt: TGCAGCGTTCTGGGAGGGAGCAATCAGCCCCAGCATTTT
abundance: NA; v_gene: TRBV10-2; d_gene: TRBD1; j_gene: TRBJ1-6; len: 14; CDR3aa: CASSRDRDNSPLHF; CDR3nt: TGCGCCAGCAGTCGGGACAGAGATAATTCACCCCTCCACTTT
abundance: NA; v_gene: TRBV28; d_gene: NA; j_gene: TRBJ2-3; len: 13; CDR3aa: CASSSGLTDTQYF; CDR3nt: TGTGCCAGCTCAAGCGGACTCACAGATACGCAGTATTTT
abundance: NA; v_gene: TRBV28; d_gene: TRBD1; j_gene: TRBJ2-7; len: 15; CDR3aa: CASSPGTGGSYEQYF; CDR3nt: TGTGCCAGCAGTCCCGGGACAGGGGGCTCCTACGAGCAGTACTTC
abundance: NA; v_gene: TRBV4-1; d_gene: NA; j_gene: TRBJ2-3; len: 14; CDR3aa: CASSQAGATDTQYF; CDR3nt: TGCGCCAGCAGCCAAGCGGGAGCCACAGATACGCAGTATTTT
abundance: NA; v_gene: TRBV7-6; d_gene: NA; j_gene: TRBJ2-7; len: 16; CDR3aa: CASSLGVTGPSYEQYF; CDR3nt: TGCGCCAGCAGCTTAGGTGTAACAGGGCCTTCCTACGAGCAGTACTTC
abundance: NA; v_gene: TRBV7-2; d_gene: NA; j_gene: TRBJ1-5; len: 13; CDR3aa: CASSLGRAETQHF; CDR3nt: TGTGCCAGCAGCTTAGGGCGGGCTGAGACCCAGCATTTT
abundance: NA; v_gene: TRBV25-1; d_gene: NA; j_gene: TRBJ2-7; len: 15; CDR3aa: CANDSDQSVSYEQYF; CDR3nt: TGTGCGAACGACAGTGACCAGTCAGTTTCCTACGAGCAGTACTTC
abundance: NA; v_gene: TRBV7-9; d_gene: NA; j_gene: TRBJ2-3; len: 16; CDR3aa: CSSSSLGGGRTDTQYF; CDR3nt: TGTTCCAGCAGTAGTTTGGGGGGAGGACGCACAGATACGCAGTATTTT
abundance: NA; v_gene: TRBV25-1; d_gene: NA; j_gene: TRBJ2-2; len: 18; CDR3aa: CASSGNLAGAIRFGELFF; CDR3nt: TGTGCCAGCAGTGGAAATCTCGCAGGGGCCATCAGGTTCGGGGAGCTGTTTTTT
abundance: NA; v_gene: TRBV28; d_gene: TRBD1; j_gene: TRBJ1-1; len: 15; CDR3aa: CASSPTGAGVTEAFF; CDR3nt: TGTGCCAGCAGTCCGACAGGGGCGGGGGTCACTGAAGCTTTCTTT
abundance: NA; v_gene: TRBV14; d_gene: TRBD1; j_gene: TRBJ1-2; len: 13; CDR3aa: CASSVGQGGGYTF; CDR3nt: TGTGCCAGCAGCGTCGGACAGGGGGGCGGCTACACCTTC
abundance: NA; v_gene: TRBV28; d_gene: TRBD1; j_gene: TRBJ2-6; len: 17; CDR3aa: CASSPGQGSSGANVLTF; CDR3nt: TGTGCCAGCAGTCCAGGACAGGGGAGTTCTGGGGCCAACGTCCTGACTTTC
abundance: NA; v_gene: TRBV27; d_gene: TRBD1; j_gene: TRBJ1-5; len: 17; CDR3aa: CASSPRTGEGSNQPQHF; CDR3nt: TGTGCCAGCAGTCCCCGGACAGGGGAGGGGAGCAATCAGCCCCAGCATTTT
abundance: few; v_gene: TRBV29-1; d_gene: NA; j_gene: TRBJ1-1; len: 11; CDR3aa: CSYTGRTKAFF; CDR3nt: TGCAGCTATACAGGGAGAACTAAAGCTTTCTTT
abundance: few; v_gene: TRBV4-2; d_gene: TRBD1; j_gene: TRBJ2-3; len: 16; CDR3aa: CASSSRDRATSDTQYF; CDR3nt: TGTGCCAGCAGCAGCCGGGACAGGGCTACCTCAGATACGCAGTATTTT
abundance: NA; v_gene: TRBV2; d_gene: NA; j_gene: TRBJ2-3; len: 15; CDR3aa: CASTSQGTKSDTQYF; CDR3nt: TGTGCCAGCACGTCTCAGGGGACCAAGTCAGATACGCAGTATTTT
abundance: NA; v_gene: TRBV19; d_gene: NA; j_gene: TRBJ1-2; len: 13; CDR3aa: CASSILGVYGYTF; CDR3nt: TGTGCCAGTAGTATTCTCGGGGTCTATGGCTACACCTTC
abundance: NA; v_gene: TRBV6-5; d_gene: NA; j_gene: TRBJ2-3; len: 14; CDR3aa: CASSPGLQVDTQYF; CDR3nt: TGTGCCAGCAGCCCGGGACTCCAGGTTGATACGCAGTATTTT
abundance: NA; v_gene: TRBV6-5; d_gene: NA; j_gene: TRBJ2-7; len: 13; CDR3aa: CAILRGSASGQYF; CDR3nt: TGTGCCATCCTTAGGGGGAGCGCTAGCGGGCAGTACTTC
abundance: NA; v_gene: TRBV28; d_gene: NA; j_gene: TRBJ2-5; len: 15; CDR3aa: CASSLDTLGQETQYF; CDR3nt: TGTGCCAGCAGTTTGGACACGTTAGGGCAAGAGACCCAGTACTTC
abundance: NA; v_gene: TRBV7-9; d_gene: TRBD1; j_gene: TRBJ1-2; len: 15; CDR3aa: CASSLAGGEGYGYTF; CDR3nt: TGTGCCAGCAGCTTAGCAGGGGGCGAGGGCTATGGCTACACCTTC
abundance: NA; v_gene: TRBV6-5; d_gene: TRBD1; j_gene: TRBJ1-2; len: 14; CDR3aa: CASSYRDRGHGYTF; CDR3nt: TGTGCCAGCAGTTATAGGGACAGGGGGCATGGCTACACCTTC
abundance: NA; v_gene: TRBV6-1; d_gene: NA; j_gene: TRBJ2-2; len: 11; CDR3aa: CATTRSGELFF; CDR3nt: TGTGCCACAACAAGGAGCGGGGAGCTGTTTTTT
abundance: NA; v_gene: TRBV2; d_gene: TRBD1; j_gene: TRBJ2-1; len: 15; CDR3aa: CASSGAGGLHNEQFF; CDR3nt: TGTGCCAGCAGTGGGGCAGGGGGTTTACACAATGAGCAGTTCTTC
abundance: NA; v_gene: TRBV9; d_gene: NA; j_gene: TRBJ1-2; len: 12; CDR3aa: CASSVDIYGYTF; CDR3nt: TGTGCCAGCAGCGTAGATATCTATGGCTACACCTTC
abundance: NA; v_gene: TRBV7-9; d_gene: NA; j_gene: TRBJ1-1; len: 18; CDR3aa: CASSLAWLRQGLNTEAFF; CDR3nt: TGTGCCAGCAGCTTAGCATGGTTGCGCCAGGGGTTGAACACTGAAGCTTTCTTT
abundance: NA; v_gene: TRBV19; d_gene: NA; j_gene: TRBJ2-2; len: 14; CDR3aa: CASRPSSSLRELFF; CDR3nt: TGTGCCAGTAGGCCTAGCAGCAGTTTGAGGGAGCTGTTTTTT
abundance: few; v_gene: TRBV12-5; d_gene: NA; j_gene: TRBJ2-3; len: 11; CDR3aa: CASGPEVPQYF; CDR3nt: TGTGCTAGTGGCCCCGAGGTGCCGCAGTATTTT
abundance: NA; v_gene: TRBV5-1; d_gene: NA; j_gene: TRBJ2-5; len: 16; CDR3aa: CASSPGRGGAPETQYF; CDR3nt: TGCGCCAGCAGCCCGGGACGTGGGGGGGCCCCGGAGACCCAGTACTTC
abundance: NA; v_gene: TRBV5-1; d_gene: TRBD1; j_gene: TRBJ1-1; len: 17; CDR3aa: CASSLGRTGQTNTEAFF; CDR3nt: TGCGCCAGCAGCTTGGGACGTACGGGACAGACGAACACTGAAGCTTTCTTT
abundance: NA; v_gene: TRBV6-5; d_gene: NA; j_gene: TRBJ2-3; len: 14; CDR3aa: CASSTGVMTDTQYF; CDR3nt: TGTGCCAGCAGTACGGGGGTGATGACAGATACGCAGTATTTT
abundance: NA; v_gene: TRBV12-1; d_gene: NA; j_gene: TRBJ2-2; len: 18; CDR3aa: CASSFPQRGLGGIGELFF; CDR3nt: TGTGCCAGCAGCTTTCCCCAGAGGGGATTGGGGGGGATCGGGGAGCTGTTTTTT
abundance: NA; v_gene: TRBV27; d_gene: NA; j_gene: TRBJ1-4; len: 15; CDR3aa: CASSLYSATNEKLFF; CDR3nt: TGTGCCAGCAGTTTATACAGTGCAACTAATGAAAAACTGTTTTTT
abundance: NA; v_gene: TRBV9; d_gene: TRBD1; j_gene: TRBJ1-1; len: 13; CDR3aa: CASSRTGFTEAFF; CDR3nt: TGTGCCAGCAGCCGGACAGGGTTCACTGAAGCTTTCTTT
abundance: NA; v_gene: TRBV7-2; d_gene: NA; j_gene: TRBJ1-3; len: 17; CDR3aa: CASSLAGQGTVANTIYF; CDR3nt: TGTGCCAGCAGCTTAGCCGGCCAGGGGACGGTCGCAAACACCATATATTTT
abundance: NA; v_gene: TRBV18; d_gene: NA; j_gene: TRBJ1-2; len: 13; CDR3aa: CASAPGENYGYTF; CDR3nt: TGTGCCAGCGCACCCGGAGAAAATTATGGCTACACCTTC
abundance: few; v_gene: TRBV6-1; d_gene: TRBD2; j_gene: TRBJ2-7; len: 15; CDR3aa: CASRGLAGVMLEQYF; CDR3nt: TGTGCCAGCAGAGGACTAGCGGGAGTGATGCTCGAGCAGTACTTC
abundance: NA; v_gene: TRBV6-1; d_gene: TRBD1; j_gene: TRBJ2-7; len: 14; CDR3aa: CASSEEGQGPEQYF; CDR3nt: TGTGCCAGCAGTGAAGAGGGACAGGGGCCCGAGCAGTACTTC
abundance: NA; v_gene: TRBV11-2; d_gene: NA; j_gene: TRBJ2-2; len: 12; CDR3aa: CASSPITGELFF; CDR3nt: TGTGCCAGCAGCCCTATTACCGGGGAGCTGTTTTTT
abundance: NA; v_gene: TRBV18; d_gene: TRBD1; j_gene: TRBJ2-5; len: 13; CDR3aa: CASPPGQKETQYF; CDR3nt: TGTGCCAGCCCACCGGGACAGAAAGAGACCCAGTACTTC
abundance: once; v_gene: TRBV21-1; d_gene: NA; j_gene: TRBJ1-3; len: 16; CDR3aa: CASGGRQAVSGNTIYF; CDR3nt: TGTGCCAGCGGGGGAAGACAGGCCGTTTCTGGAAACACCATATATTTT
abundance: NA; v_gene: TRBV11-2; d_gene: TRBD2; j_gene: TRBJ2-2; len: 16; CDR3aa: CASSPGTSGIAGELFF; CDR3nt: TGTGCCAGCAGCCCCGGGACTAGCGGGATCGCCGGGGAGCTGTTTTTT
abundance: NA; v_gene: TRBV27; d_gene: NA; j_gene: TRBJ1-3; len: 17; CDR3aa: CASSFPNRASQGNTIYF; CDR3nt: TGTGCCAGCAGTTTTCCAAACAGGGCGTCCCAGGGAAACACCATATATTTT
abundance: NA; v_gene: TRBV7-3; d_gene: TRBD2; j_gene: TRBJ2-1; len: 18; CDR3aa: CASSSTSGRPGFANEQFF; CDR3nt: TGTGCCAGCAGCTCGACTAGCGGGAGGCCAGGCTTTGCCAATGAGCAGTTCTTC
abundance: few; v_gene: TRBV5-1; d_gene: NA; j_gene: TRBJ2-7; len: 13; CDR3aa: CASSLGYRDEQYF; CDR3nt: TGCGCCAGCAGCTTGGGCTACCGCGACGAGCAGTACTTC
abundance: few; v_gene: TRBV7-6; d_gene: NA; j_gene: TRBJ2-7; len: 12; CDR3aa: CARSLVGGEQYF; CDR3nt: TGTGCGAGAAGCTTAGTAGGGGGCGAGCAGTACTTC
abundance: NA; v_gene: TRBV15; d_gene: NA; j_gene: TRBJ1-3; len: 10; CDR3aa: CATYGNTIYF; CDR3nt: TGTGCCACCTATGGAAACACCATATATTTT
abundance: NA; v_gene: TRBV5-5; d_gene: TRBD2; j_gene: TRBJ2-1; len: 16; CDR3aa: CASSLGTSGRANEQFF; CDR3nt: TGTGCCAGCAGCTTAGGAACTAGCGGGAGGGCAAATGAGCAGTTCTTC
abundance: NA; v_gene: TRBV5-1; d_gene: NA; j_gene: TRBJ2-2; len: 14; CDR3aa: CASSFQGKTGELFF; CDR3nt: TGCGCCAGCAGCTTCCAGGGGAAAACCGGGGAGCTGTTTTTT
abundance: once; v_gene: TRBV5-1; d_gene: TRBD1; j_gene: TRBJ2-7; len: 15; CDR3aa: CASSLLEGASYEQYF; CDR3nt: TGCGCCAGCAGCCTACTCGAGGGGGCCTCCTACGAGCAGTACTTC
abundance: NA; v_gene: TRBV4-1; d_gene: NA; j_gene: TRBJ1-1; len: 14; CDR3aa: CASSQSRGNTEAFF; CDR3nt: TGCGCCAGCAGCCAAAGCAGAGGGAACACTGAAGCTTTCTTT